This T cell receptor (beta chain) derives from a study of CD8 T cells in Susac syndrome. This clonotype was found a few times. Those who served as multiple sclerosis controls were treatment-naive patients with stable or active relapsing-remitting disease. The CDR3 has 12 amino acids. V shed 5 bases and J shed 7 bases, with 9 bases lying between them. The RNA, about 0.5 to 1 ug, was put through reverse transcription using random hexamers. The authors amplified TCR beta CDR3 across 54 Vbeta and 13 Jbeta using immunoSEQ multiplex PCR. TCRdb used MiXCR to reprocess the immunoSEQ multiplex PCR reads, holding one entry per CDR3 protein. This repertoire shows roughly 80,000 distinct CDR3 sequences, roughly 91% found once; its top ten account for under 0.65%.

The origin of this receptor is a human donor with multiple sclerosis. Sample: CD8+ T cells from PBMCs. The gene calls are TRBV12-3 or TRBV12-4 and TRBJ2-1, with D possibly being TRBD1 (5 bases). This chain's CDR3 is CASSLGDNEQFF. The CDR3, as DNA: TGTGCCAGCAGTCTAGGGGATAATGAGCAGTTCTTC.